What follows are 12 T cell receptor beta chains derived from one specimen sequenced in a study of blood T cells in healthy people across ages. For the second PCR, which ran for about 7 to 11 cycles, a sample-barcoded 5' primer and a J-beta primer mix were used. One entry per CDR3 protein results from TCRdb running MiXCR on the 5' RACE reads. The data hold roughly 1,300,000 distinct CDR3 sequences, with almost 60% observed a single time. The specimen was blood. Receptors originate from a man aged 18 to 35 in good health.

The rearrangement uses TRBV5-5 and TRBJ2-7; 8 bases line up with TRBD1. There are 14 residues in the CDR3. In germline, CDR1 is SGHKS, CDR2 YYEKEE (reference sequence). The junction had 5 bases not matched to a gene; V was cut back by 3 bases and J by 3 bases. The CDR3 protein is CASSSGQVRYEQYF. The CDR3 nucleotides read TGTGCCAGCAGCTCGGGACAGGTCCGCTACGAGCAGTACTTC.

The chain recombines TRBV20-1 with TRBJ2-7; 10 bases align to TRBD2. Trimming cost V 6 bases and J 3 bases; bases outside gene matches: 8. The germline V gene encodes CDR1 DFQATT and CDR2 SNEGSKA (reference sequence). The CDR3 spans 14 residues. CDR3 bases: TGCAGTGCCGAACTCCTAGCGGGGGACTACGAGCAGTACTTC. Translating gives CSAELLAGDYEQYF.

The rearrangement uses TRBV3-1 and TRBJ1-2, with 9 nucleotides matching TRBD1. This CDR3 is 13 amino acids long. Germline CDR1 LGHDT, CDR2 YNNKEL (reference sequence). Unmatched junction bases numbered 5, after V lost 4 bases and J lost 8 bases. The CDR3 nucleotides read TGTGCCAGCAGCCTAAGGGACAGGGAGGGCTACACCTTC. Its translation is CASSLRDREGYTF. Full variable domain (outside the CDR3, taken from reference TRBV3-1 and TRBJ1-2): DTAVSQTPKYLVTQMGNDKSIKCEQNLGHDTMYWYKQDSKKFLKIMFSYNNKELIINETVPNRFSPKSPDKAHLNLHINSLELGDSAVYFCASSLRDREGYTFGSGTRLTVV.

This clonotype was detected a few times. The chain joins TRBV7-2 to TRBJ2-1; D is unclear. CDR1 is SGHTA and CDR2 is FQGNSA in the germline V gene. Deletions cut 1 base from V and 6 bases from J, with 7 bases between. The CDR3 covers 13 residues. This chain's CDR3 is CASSLEGGNEQFF. The CDR3 coding sequence is TGTGCCAGCAGCTTAGAGGGTGGCAATGAGCAGTTCTTC. Based on the CDR3 plus reference TRBV7-2 and TRBJ2-1, the full variable domain is GAGVSQSPSNKVTEKGKDVELRCDPISGHTALYWYRQSLGQGLEFLIYFQGNSAPDKSGLPSDRFSAERTGGSVSTLTIQRTQQEDSAVYLCASSLEGGNEQFFGPGTRLTVL.

This clonotype was recorded a few times. This sequence joins TRBV4-1 and TRBJ2-7; D ambiguous. The CDR3 contains 15 residues. V lost 0 bases, J lost 0 bases, and 9 bases lay in between. Germline loops: CDR1 MGHRA, CDR2 YSYEKL. The DNA for the CDR3 is TGCGCCAGCAGCCAAGATTGGGTCGGCTCCTACGAGCAGTACTTC. Amino acids: CASSQDWVGSYEQYF.

The rearrangement uses TRBV11-2 and TRBJ2-7, with D hard to call. The last part of the DNA fits TRBJ2-5 better; the J call may be wrong. This CDR3 has 15 residues. Germline lookup yields CDR1 SGHAT and CDR2 FQNNGV. CDR3 sequence reads: CASSPDGQTGETQYF. In DNA, the CDR3 is TGTGCCAGCAGCCCAGACGGTCAGACTGGGGAGACCCAGTACTTC.

The V and J genes are TRBV4-3 and TRBJ1-2; 7 nucleotides line up with TRBD1. Germline V gene lookup returns CDR1 LGHNA and CDR2 YSLEER. The CDR3 is 18 amino acids. Trimming at V came to 4 bases and at J to 4 bases, leaving 18 bases not matched to a gene. The CDR3 loop reads CASSLMVLGRGRFYGYTF. DNA for the CDR3: TGCGCCAGCAGCCTAATGGTCCTGGGTAGGGGGCGGTTCTATGGCTACACCTTC.

The CDR3, as DNA: TGCGCCAGCAGCCAAGAATTGCGGAGCACTGAAGCTTTCTTT. Residues: CASSQELRSTEAFF. The chain recombines TRBV4-3 with TRBJ1-1; no reliable D call. Per germline, CDR1 LGHNA and CDR2 YSLEER. Trimming cost V 0 bases and J 4 bases, with 9 bases left between them. This CDR3 is built from 14 residues.

As to this clonotype: At one of its ends the junction is not consistent with the germline gene, which may arise from a read error. The V call is TRBV5-1, the J call TRBJ2-4; possible D gene TRBD2, 5 bases. The J call may be incorrect, as the DNA end agrees better with TRBJ2-7. The germline V gene encodes CDR1 SGHRS and CDR2 YFSETQ. The CDR3 spans 13 residues. The CDR3 DNA reads as TGCGCCAGCAGCGCCGGCGGGTCCTGCGAGCAGTACTTC. This translates into CASSAGGSCEQYF.

This chain links TRBV7-9 with TRBJ2-7, with D perhaps TRBD1 or TRBD2 (5 bases each). Looked up from germline, CDR1 is SEHNR and CDR2 is FQNEAQ (reference sequence). The CDR3 consists of 14 residues. The V end lost 4 bases, the J end lost 6 bases, and 16 bases lay between the germline ends. The CDR3 spells CASSSPGGDGEQYF. The DNA for the CDR3 is TGTGCCAGCAGCTCCCCGGGTGGGGACGGCGAGCAGTACTTC.

This chain links TRBV2 with TRBJ2-5; D is unclear. The J call may be faulty, since TRBJ2-7 better matches the DNA end. CDR3 length: 11 residues. Germline V gene data show CDR1 as SNHLY and CDR2 as FYNNEI. The CDR3 DNA sequence: TGTGCCAGCAGAGTTGAATACGAGCAGTACTTC. It is translated as CASRVEYEQYF.

The CDR3 is CASFDAGTSPFWEQYF. The CDR3 DNA is TGCGCCAGCTTCGACGCCGGGACCTCACCCTTTTGGGAGCAGTACTTC. The chain couples TRBV5-1 to TRBJ2-7; D is tentatively TRBD1 or TRBD2 (5 bases each). There are 16 residues in the CDR3. The ends were cut back, 7 bases at V and 7 bases at J, with 27 bases in the middle. CDR1 and CDR2 from the germline V gene are SGHRS and YFSETQ. Complete variable domain (other parts from reference TRBV5-1 and TRBJ2-7): KAGVTQTPRYLIKTRGQQVTLSCSPISGHRSVSWYQQTPGQGLQFLFEYFSETQRNKGNFPGRFSGRQFSNSRSEMNVSTLELGDSALYLCASFDAGTSPFWEQYFGPGTRLTVT.